This TCR beta chain is from a study of technical replicates of blood from a handful of donors. Clones were read by immunoSEQ multiplex PCR, and TCRdb kept only the in-frame ones, dropping some. The table lists under 95,000 clones, 85% to 95% of them singletons, with over 0.2% in the top ten. Germline CDR1 and CDR2: LNHDA and SQIVND (reference sequence). Trimming cost V 6 bases and J 5 bases; bases outside gene matches: 8. The CDR3 consists of 15 residues. J is TRBJ2-1 and V is TRBV19, with TRBD2 identical over 9 bases. This clonotype was obtained from a human donor in good health. Sequencing was done on a sample of T cells isolated from PBMCs. CDR3 in DNA: TGTGCCAGTAGAAGGGCTAGCGGGAATGACAATGAGCAGTTCTTC. It specifies CASRRASGNDNEQFF.